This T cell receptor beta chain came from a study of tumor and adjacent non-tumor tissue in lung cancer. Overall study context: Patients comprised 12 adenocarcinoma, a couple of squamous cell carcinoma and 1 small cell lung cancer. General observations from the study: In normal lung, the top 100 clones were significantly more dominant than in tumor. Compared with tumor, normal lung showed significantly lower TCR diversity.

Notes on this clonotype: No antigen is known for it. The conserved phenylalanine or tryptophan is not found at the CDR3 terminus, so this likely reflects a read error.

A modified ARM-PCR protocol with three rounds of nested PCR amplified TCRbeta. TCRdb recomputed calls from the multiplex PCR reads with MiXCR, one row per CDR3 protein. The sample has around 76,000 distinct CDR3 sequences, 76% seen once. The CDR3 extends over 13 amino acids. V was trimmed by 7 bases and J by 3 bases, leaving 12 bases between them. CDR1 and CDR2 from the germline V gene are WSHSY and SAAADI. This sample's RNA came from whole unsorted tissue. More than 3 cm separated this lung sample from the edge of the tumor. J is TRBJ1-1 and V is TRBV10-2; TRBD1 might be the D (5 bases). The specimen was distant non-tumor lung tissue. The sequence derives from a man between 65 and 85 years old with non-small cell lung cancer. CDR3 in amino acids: CASTIAGDTEAFS. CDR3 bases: TGCGCCAGCACGATTGCGGGGGACACTGAAGCTTTCTCT.